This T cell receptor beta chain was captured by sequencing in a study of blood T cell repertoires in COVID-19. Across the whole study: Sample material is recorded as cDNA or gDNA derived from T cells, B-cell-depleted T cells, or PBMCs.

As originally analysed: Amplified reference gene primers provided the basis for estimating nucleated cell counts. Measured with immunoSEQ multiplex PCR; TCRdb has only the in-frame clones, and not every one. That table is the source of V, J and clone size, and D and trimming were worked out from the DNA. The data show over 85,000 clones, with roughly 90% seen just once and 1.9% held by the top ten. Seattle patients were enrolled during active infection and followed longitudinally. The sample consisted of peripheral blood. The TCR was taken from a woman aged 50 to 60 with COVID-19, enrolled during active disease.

Here the CDR3 DNA reads TGTGCCAGCAGCGCAAAGAGCTCCTATAATTCACCCCTCCACTTT. Protein: CASSAKSSYNSPLHF. J is TRBJ1-6 and V is TRBV9; D call uncertain. This CDR3 has 15 amino acids. The V gene's germline CDR1 is SGDLS and CDR2 YYNGEE. The V and J ends lost 3 bases and 0 bases respectively, with 7 bases between them. Full variable domain (rest looked up from reference TRBV9 and TRBJ1-6): DSGVTQTPKHLITATGQRVTLRCSPRSGDLSVYWYQQSLDQGLQFLIQYYNGEERAKGNILERFSAQQFPDLHSELNLSSLELGDSALYFCASSAKSSYNSPLHFGNGTRLTVT.